The 17 T cell receptor beta chains reported below all come from one sample, sequenced in a study of CD8+ T cells in alopecia areata. Described treatment: oral pan-JAK inhibitor, 5-10 mg twice daily. Following extraction, RNA underwent reverse transcription to cDNA, which served as the sequencing template. Produced via immunoSEQ multiplex PCR; TCRdb's table is partial and in-frame only. The sample records approximately 150,000 clones, about 86% being singletons. Sequencing was performed on CD8+ T cells sorted from blood, taken at week 4, from a patient treated with tofacitinib. Source of these receptors: a human donor with alopecia areata.

The CDR3 DNA follows: TGTGCCAGCAGTGACAGACAGGGAGATTTTGAGCAGTTCTTC. Protein sequence: CASSDRQGDFEQFF. This rearrangement joins TRBV25-1 to TRBJ2-1; 7 nucleotides line up with TRBD1. Germline V gives CDR1 MGHDK, CDR2 SYGVNS. This CDR3 is 14 amino acids long. Trimming cost V 3 bases and J 9 bases; bases outside gene matches: 8.

This clone was observed a handful of times. This rearrangement joins TRBV5-4 to TRBJ2-3, with no clear D. The V gene's germline CDR1 is SGHNT and CDR2 YYREEE (reference sequence). The CDR3 is 16 residues long. Between the trimmed V and J ends, which lost 0 bases and 0 bases, there was a span of 11 bases. The CDR3 bases are TGTGCCAGCAGCTTGGTGGCAGGAGATAGCACAGATACGCAGTATTTT. Residues: CASSLVAGDSTDTQYF. Together with reference TRBV5-4 and TRBJ2-3, the CDR3 gives the full variable domain: ETGVTQSPTHLIKTRGQQVTLRCSSQSGHNTVSWYQQALGQGPQFIFQYYREEENGRGNFPPRFSGLQFPNYSSELNVNALELDDSALYLCASSLVAGDSTDTQYFGPGTRLTVL.

The V gene is TRBV21-1, the J gene TRBJ2-7; the table's D gene call, TRBD2, was not cross checked with the DNA. TRBV21-1 is a pseudogene segment. There are 20 residues in the CDR3. The CDR3 region has the DNA TGTGCCAGCAGCAGACAGGGGGTGGTAGGACTAGCGGGAGATACCTACGAGCAGTACTTC. Amino acid sequence: CASSRQGVVGLAGDTYEQYF.

The chain uses TRBV6-5 and TRBJ2-1; TRBD2 matches at 11 bases. Trimming at V came to 6 bases and at J to 6 bases, leaving 7 bases not matched to a gene. Per the germline V gene, CDR1 is MNHEY and CDR2 is SVGAGI. CDR3 size: 15 residues. In DNA form, the CDR3 reads TGTGCCAGCAGCTACACTAGCGGGAGCGCCAATGAGCAGTTCTTC. This gives the protein CASSYTSGSANEQFF.

This clone was seen a handful of times. This chain uses TRBV18 with TRBJ2-1; D possibly corresponds to TRBD1 (5 bases). Per the germline V gene, CDR1 is KGHSH and CDR2 is LQKENI. V was cut by 0 bases and J by 3 bases, with 9 bases left in between. The CDR3 covers 15 residues. CDR3 DNA: TGTGCCAGCTCACCACCGACAGAGAGCTACAATGAGCAGTTCTTC. As protein: CASSPPTESYNEQFF.

The J gene is TRBJ2-1, the V gene TRBV14; D not certain. V was shortened by 4 bases and J by 4 bases, with 11 bases between the two germline ends. CDR1 and CDR2 (germline): SGHDN, FVKESK. The CDR3 is 14 amino acids. The CDR3 spells CASSPLVDYNEQFF. The CDR3 DNA sequence: TGTGCCAGCAGCCCCCTCGTTGATTACAATGAGCAGTTCTTC. Together with reference TRBV14 and TRBJ2-1, the CDR3 gives the full variable domain: EAGVTQFPSHSVIEKGQTVTLRCDPISGHDNLYWYRRVMGKEIKFLLHFVKESKQDESGMPNNRFLAERTGGTYSTLKVQPAELEDSGVYFCASSPLVDYNEQFFGPGTRLTVL.

The chain combines TRBV9 with TRBJ2-3; TRBD2 matches 8 bases. The ends lost 0 bases at V and 2 bases at J; junction bases unmatched: 8. CDR3 length: 17 amino acids. The germline CDR1 and CDR2 sequences are SGDLS and YYNGEE. DNA of the CDR3: TGTGCCAGCAGCGTAGACGCCCAGCGGGGGCCCACAGATACGCAGTATTTT. This translates into CASSVDAQRGPTDTQYF.

In this sample, this clone turned up a few times. The chain joins TRBV30 to TRBJ2-5; D gene uncertain. The J call is uncertain, as TRBJ2-7 better fits the DNA end. Germline assignment: CDR1 GTSNPN and CDR2 SVGIG (reference sequence). This CDR3 has 11 amino acids. This CDR3 reads CAWSVGYEQYF. The DNA of the CDR3 is TGTGCCTGGAGTGTAGGCTACGAGCAGTACTTC.

The J gene is TRBJ2-7, the V gene TRBV5-1; D unclear. Trimming left V 2 bases short and J 2 bases short, with 8 bases between. The CDR3 contains 13 residues. Germline lookup yields CDR1 SGHRS and CDR2 YFSETQ. The chain's CDR3 is CASSFGEAYEQYF. The CDR3 DNA follows: TGCGCCAGCAGCTTTGGCGAAGCCTACGAGCAGTACTTC. The entire variable domain, with the rest obtained from reference TRBV5-1 and TRBJ2-7, is as follows: KAGVTQTPRYLIKTRGQQVTLSCSPISGHRSVSWYQQTPGQGLQFLFEYFSETQRNKGNFPGRFSGRQFSNSRSEMNVSTLELGDSALYLCASSFGEAYEQYFGPGTRLTVT.

This clone was counted a few times. This chain uses TRBV19 with TRBJ2-1, with 8 nucleotides matching TRBD2. The germline V gene encodes CDR1 LNHDA and CDR2 SQIVND (reference sequence). V lost 5 bases, J lost 2 bases, and 2 bases stayed unmatched. The CDR3 is 14 residues long. Written as DNA, the CDR3 is TGTGCCAGTAGTGACGGGGGGGCCTACAATGAGCAGTTCTTC. It codes for CASSDGGAYNEQFF.

This chain uses TRBV7-6 with TRBJ2-7, with TRBD2 identical over 9 bases. This CDR3 is 14 amino acids long. V trimming: 3 bases; J trimming: 5 bases; junction bases outside the gene matches: 5. Germline V gene sequence: CDR1 SGHVS, CDR2 FNYEAQ. CDR3 sequence (DNA): TGTGCCAGCAGCTTGGCGGGAGGGCAAGACGAGCAGTACTTC. Its protein is CASSLAGGQDEQYF.

This clone has just a few counts. V is TRBV29-1 and J is TRBJ2-1; D possibly uses TRBD1 or TRBD2 (5 bases each). CDR1 is SQVTM and CDR2 is ANQGSEA in the germline V gene. Trimming took off 4 bases at V and 8 bases at J, with 6 bases between the two ends. This CDR3 spans 10 amino acids. This chain's CDR3 is CSVGGYEQFF. The CDR3 nucleotides read TGCAGCGTTGGGGGGTATGAGCAGTTCTTC.

The V call is TRBV29-1, the J call TRBJ2-7; a possible D gene is TRBD1 (6 bases). Trimming left V 0 bases short and J 2 bases short, with 11 bases between. The CDR3 runs 14 residues. Per germline, CDR1 SQVTM and CDR2 ANQGSEA. The CDR3 spells CSVEDRGQPYEQYF. Here the CDR3 DNA reads TGCAGCGTTGAAGACCGCGGACAGCCCTACGAGCAGTACTTC.

The J gene is TRBJ2-7, the V gene TRBV11-2; D not resolved. CDR3 length: 13 amino acids. V was shortened by 1 base and J by 4 bases, with 8 bases between the two germline ends. In germline, CDR1 is SGHAT, CDR2 FQNNGV. The CDR3, as DNA: TGTGCCAGCAGCTTAGCCGGAGCGTACGAGCAGTACTTC. Its translation: CASSLAGAYEQYF. Variable domain in full (rest from reference TRBV11-2 and TRBJ2-7): EAGVAQSPRYKIIEKRQSVAFWCNPISGHATLYWYQQILGQGPKLLIQFQNNGVVDDSQLPKDRFSAERLKGVDSTLKIQPAKLEDSAVYLCASSLAGAYEQYFGPGTRLTVT.

The rearrangement uses TRBV5-6 and TRBJ2-5; 7 bases fit TRBD1. The CDR3 is made up of 18 amino acids. In germline, CDR1 is SGHDT, CDR2 YYEEEE. V lost 2 bases and J lost 1; bases outside the gene matches: 14. CDR3 amino acids: CASSFKPYYRDSQETQYF. Here the CDR3 DNA reads TGTGCCAGCAGCTTCAAGCCTTACTACCGGGACAGCCAAGAGACCCAGTACTTC.

V and J are TRBV6-5 and TRBJ2-2, with D perhaps assigned TRBD1 or TRBD2 (5 bases each). With 0 bases removed from V and 5 bases from J, the gap between germline ends came to 13 bases. The CDR3 length is 16 residues. Germline V CDR1 and CDR2: MNHEY, SVGAGI. The CDR3 DNA reads TGTGCCAGCAGTTACTCGATCCAGGGAGTAACCGGGGAGCTGTTTTTT. It specifies CASSYSIQGVTGELFF.

This clone appeared once. V is TRBV9 and J is TRBJ2-3; unclear D gene. The CDR3 consists of 16 residues. Germline-derived CDR1 and CDR2 are SGDLS and YYNGEE. V was pared by 2 bases and J by 3 bases, with 16 bases between. As DNA, the CDR3 is TGTGCCAGCAGCGTTACGACGGCTCCGGCGACAGATACGCAGTATTTT. This gives the protein CASSVTTAPATDTQYF. The variable domain in full, completed from reference TRBV9 and TRBJ2-3, reads DSGVTQTPKHLITATGQRVTLRCSPRSGDLSVYWYQQSLDQGLQFLIQYYNGEERAKGNILERFSAQQFPDLHSELNLSSLELGDSALYFCASSVTTAPATDTQYFGPGTRLTVL.